This entry concerns a single T cell receptor beta chain. This sample was included in a study of control samples from healthy donors and cancer patients. Sequenced by immunoSEQ multiplex PCR; TCRdb stores in-frame clones only, minus some. Among roughly 170,000 clones, around 94% were seen once, and the ten largest hold 1.1% to 1.5%. The CDR3 length is 15 residues. Germline CDR1 reads LNHNV; CDR2 reads YYDKDF (reference sequence). The germline V and J ends were trimmed by 7 bases and 7 bases, with 17 bases remaining between them. The sample was blood. The clonotype was recovered from a woman younger than 30 in good health. V is TRBV15 and J is TRBJ1-6; D ambiguous. CDR3 sequence reads: CATKERNRYNSPLHF. The CDR3 bases are TGTGCCACCAAGGAGAGAAACAGATACAATTCACCCCTCCACTTT.